The rows below give T cell receptor beta chains drawn from one sample of a study of graft-versus-host responses after intestinal transplantation. TCRdb's copy holds only in-frame clones and misses some; the assay was immunoSEQ multiplex PCR. The sample carries some 40,000 clones, roughly 89% recorded once. Specimen: PBMCs, collected 300 to 330 days after intestinal transplant. Every receptor here comes from a human patient who received an intestinal transplant, so some T cells may come from the graft donor. Both conserved end residues are part of each CDR3. A D gene is named only where the DNA matches it firmly. The size field is filled for only some rows; it gives once, few, many or a size class.

D: -
V: TRBV4-2
J: TRBJ2-4
size: -
CDR3: CASSQDEGKNIQYF
DNA: TGTGCCAGCAGCCAAGATGAGGGGAAAAACATTCAGTACTTC

D: TRBD1
V: TRBV13
J: TRBJ1-1
size: -
CDR3: CASSLALTGDVGTEAFF
DNA: TGTGCCAGCAGCTTAGCGTTGACAGGGGATGTTGGGACTGAAGCTTTCTTT

D: TRBD1
V: TRBV29-1
J: TRBJ2-7
size: -
CDR3: CSVESDRSPYEQYF
DNA: TGCAGCGTTGAGTCGGACAGGTCCCCCTACGAGCAGTACTTC

D: -
V: TRBV1
J: TRBJ2-3
size: -
CDR3: CTSSSTGMDTQYF
DNA: TGCACCAGCAGCTCCACAGGCATGGATACGCAGTATTTT

D: -
V: TRBV27
J: TRBJ2-1
size: -
CDR3: CASSFGYNEQFF
DNA: TGTGCCAGCAGTTTTGGGTACAATGAGCAGTTCTTC

D: -
V: TRBV6-6
J: TRBJ2-7
size: -
CDR3: CASSGTHTYEQYF
DNA: TGTGCCAGCAGTGGGACTCATACCTACGAGCAGTACTTC

D: TRBD1
V: TRBV5-5
J: TRBJ2-7
size: -
CDR3: CASSQQGASSYEQYF
DNA: TGTGCCAGCAGCCAACAGGGGGCCAGCTCCTACGAGCAGTACTTC

D: -
V: TRBV5-1
J: TRBJ2-3
size: -
CDR3: CASSLGQGGTDTQYF
DNA: TGCGCCAGCAGCTTGGGGCAGGGCGGCACAGATACGCAGTATTTT

D: -
V: TRBV4-1
J: TRBJ1-5
size: -
CDR3: CASSQVLTSNQPQHF
DNA: TGCGCCAGCAGCCAAGTACTCACCAGCAATCAGCCCCAGCATTTT

D: -
V: TRBV11-1
J: TRBJ1-2
size: -
CDR3: CASSSGSRGGYTF
DNA: TGTGCCAGCAGCTCCGGGTCCCGCGGGGGCTACACCTTC

D: -
V: TRBV28
J: TRBJ1-1
size: -
CDR3: CASSFRQRATEAFF
DNA: TGTGCCAGCAGTTTTCGTCAGAGGGCGACTGAAGCTTTCTTT

D: -
V: TRBV7-3
J: TRBJ2-6
size: -
CDR3: CASSLRGTGANVLTF
DNA: TGTGCCAGCAGCTTAAGGGGCACCGGGGCCAACGTCCTGACTTTC

D: -
V: TRBV2
J: TRBJ2-7
size: -
CDR3: CASSVERGYEQYF
DNA: TGTGCCAGCAGTGTTGAGAGGGGCTACGAGCAGTACTTC

D: TRBD1
V: TRBV5-1
J: TRBJ2-2
size: -
CDR3: CASSSPPGTVNTGELFF
DNA: TGCGCCAGCAGCTCCCCCCCCGGGACAGTAAACACCGGGGAGCTGTTTTTT

D: -
V: TRBV11-2
J: TRBJ2-7
size: once
CDR3: CASSLDRDNLYEQYF
DNA: TGTGCCAGCAGCTTAGATCGGGATAACCTATACGAGCAGTACTTC

D: -
V: TRBV7-9
J: TRBJ2-5
size: -
CDR3: CAWGWETQYF
DNA: TGTGCCTGGGGCTGGGAGACCCAGTACTTC

D: -
V: TRBV4-1
J: TRBJ2-7
size: -
CDR3: CASSQDMLGISYEQYF
DNA: TGCGCCAGCAGCCAAGATATGTTGGGGATCTCCTACGAGCAGTACTTC

D: -
V: TRBV28
J: TRBJ2-7
size: -
CDR3: CASSLTSGGLSSYEQYF
DNA: TGTGCCAGCAGTTTAACCTCTGGGGGCTTAAGCTCCTACGAGCAGTACTTC

D: -
V: TRBV5-4
J: TRBJ1-6
size: -
CDR3: CASSLGWGSSYNSPLHF
DNA: TGTGCCAGCAGCTTGGGTTGGGGGAGCTCCTATAATTCACCCCTCCACTTT

D: TRBD2
V: TRBV5-1
J: TRBJ2-2
size: -
CDR3: CASSFGLAGGPNTGELFF
DNA: TGCGCCAGCAGCTTTGGACTAGCGGGAGGGCCTAACACCGGGGAGCTGTTTTTT